This TCR beta chain is drawn from a study of cytomegalovirus exposure and HLA in healthy donors. V gave up 4 bases and J gave up 7 bases; unmatched junction bases: 2. Per the germline V gene, CDR1 is SGHRS and CDR2 is YFSETQ. The CDR3 runs to 12 residues. On this clone: Its antigen is as yet unknown.

PCR was performed using 60 Vbeta and 13 Jbeta primers. The protocol was immunoSEQ multiplex PCR, while the TCRdb copy is restricted to in-frame clones and leaves out a portion. Here the sample spans approximately 61,000 clones, around 75% being singletons. Study observations and caveats: As a later analysis showed, a missense DCLRE1C variant was linked to trimming of TCR beta V- and J-genes. Earlier results showed most TCR beta V segments being productive about 87% or about 30% of the time. Upon later analysis, HLA-associated TCR beta chains proved more clonally expanded than other, equally common chains.

Sequenced sample: PBMCs. J is TRBJ1-1 and V is TRBV5-1; the match to TRBD1 covers 9 bases. The TCR sequence derives from a man aged 45 to 65 in good health and CMV-seropositive. The CDR3 bases are TGCGCCAGCAGCCAGGGACAGGGTGAAGCTTTCTTT. Translation: CASSQGQGEAFF.